This entry describes one T cell receptor (beta chain). What it recognizes is unknown. The sample comes from a study of cytomegalovirus exposure and HLA in healthy donors. 60 Vbeta and 13 Jbeta primers were used in PCR. Measured with immunoSEQ multiplex PCR; TCRdb has only the in-frame clones, and not every one. The sample contains about 160,000 clones, 75% to 90% of which appear only once. Germline V lookup: CDR1 SGHNT, CDR2 YENEEA. The CDR3 sequence is 13 residues long. The trim removed 4 bases at V and 4 bases at J, leaving 3 bases unmatched. Findings of the study overall: Across donors, presence/absence analyses took sequencing depth to be roughly uniform. An analysis that came later showed most CMV-associated TCR beta chains appearing HLA-restricted. Prediction of most subjects' HLA-A and HLA-B alleles by TCR beta sequences was reportedly accurate.

Every donor was a healthy person donating bone marrow. Material for sequencing was PBMCs. This TCR was recovered from a woman younger than 30 in good health and CMV-seronegative. The chain uses TRBV11-3 and TRBJ1-1, with TRBD1 identical over 7 bases. CDR3 region: CASSSSGGTEAFF. The DNA for the CDR3 is TGTGCCAGCAGCTCTTCAGGGGGCACTGAAGCTTTCTTT. The variable domain in full, with the rest retrieved from reference TRBV11-3 and TRBJ1-1, is EAGVVQSPRYKIIEKKQPVAFWCNPISGHNTLYWYLQNLGQGPELLIRYENEEAVDDSQLPKDRFSAERLKGVDSTLKIQPAELGDSAVYLCASSSSGGTEAFFGQGTRLTVV.